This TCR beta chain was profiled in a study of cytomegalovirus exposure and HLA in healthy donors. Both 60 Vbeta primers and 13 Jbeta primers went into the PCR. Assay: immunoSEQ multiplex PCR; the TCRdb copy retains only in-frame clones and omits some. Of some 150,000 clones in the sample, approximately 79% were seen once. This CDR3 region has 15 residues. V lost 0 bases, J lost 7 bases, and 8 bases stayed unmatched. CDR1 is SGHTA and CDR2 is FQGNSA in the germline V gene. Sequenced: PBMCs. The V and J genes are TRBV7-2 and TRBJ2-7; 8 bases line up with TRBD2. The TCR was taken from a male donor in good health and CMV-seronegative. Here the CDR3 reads CASSLAQAGAWEQYF. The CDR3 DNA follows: TGTGCCAGCAGCTTAGCGCAAGCGGGGGCATGGGAGCAGTACTTC.